This T cell receptor (beta chain) came from a study of shared clonotypes between healthy human individuals. Study-level findings and limits: Among the subsets, naive ones generally showed larger estimated richness than memory ones.

Sorted-subset replicate PCRs used 150 to 200 ng DNA, 30,000 or so T cell genomes. Assay: immunoSEQ multiplex PCR; the TCRdb copy retains only in-frame clones and omits some. The sample lists 1 million to 1.2 million clones; roughly 80% were seen once. There are 14 residues in the CDR3. V trimming: 5 bases; J trimming: 3 bases; junction bases outside the gene matches: 6. Germline CDR1 and CDR2: ENHRY and SYGVKD. With regard to this clone: Its target is unknown.

All donors qualified as healthy HIV-negative adults and had experienced no recent acute infections or vaccinations. The sample taken for sequencing was memory CD4+ T cells from PBMCs. The subset was: CD45RA-negative fraction. The chain is built from TRBV10-3 and TRBJ1-2; 7 nucleotides line up with TRBD1. The sequence was obtained from a man aged 18 to 30 in good health. Some clones in this sample may be carry-over from other donors' samples. The CDR3 DNA sequence: TGTGCCATCAGTCAAACAGGGGCCCACTATGGCTACACCTTC. This codes for CAISQTGAHYGYTF.